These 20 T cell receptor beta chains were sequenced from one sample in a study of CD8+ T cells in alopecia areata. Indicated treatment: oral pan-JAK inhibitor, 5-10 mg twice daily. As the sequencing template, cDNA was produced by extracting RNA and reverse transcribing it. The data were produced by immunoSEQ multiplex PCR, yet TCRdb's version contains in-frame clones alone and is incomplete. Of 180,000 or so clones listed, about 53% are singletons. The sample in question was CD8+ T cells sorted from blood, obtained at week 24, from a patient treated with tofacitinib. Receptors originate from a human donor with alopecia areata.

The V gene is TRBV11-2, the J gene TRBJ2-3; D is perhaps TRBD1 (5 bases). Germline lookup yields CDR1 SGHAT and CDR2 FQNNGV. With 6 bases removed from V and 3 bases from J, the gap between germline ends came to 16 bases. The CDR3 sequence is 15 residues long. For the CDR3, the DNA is TGTGCCAGCAGTTCCATTTCCAGGGAAACAGATACGCAGTATTTT. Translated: CASSSISRETDTQYF.

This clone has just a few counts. In DNA, the CDR3 is TGCAGCGTTGAAGGAACTGACGTGAATATCGCGGATACGCAGTATTTT. Its translation: CSVEGTDVNIADTQYF. The V and J genes are TRBV29-1 and TRBJ2-3; D is ambiguous. The V end lost 1 base, the J end lost 6 bases, and 20 bases lay between the germline ends. CDR3 size: 16 residues. Germline CDR1 reads SQVTM; CDR2 reads ANQGSEA.

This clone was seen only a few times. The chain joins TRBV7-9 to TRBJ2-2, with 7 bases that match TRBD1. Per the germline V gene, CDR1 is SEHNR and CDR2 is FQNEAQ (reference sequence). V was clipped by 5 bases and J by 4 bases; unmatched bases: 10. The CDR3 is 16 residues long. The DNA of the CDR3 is TGTGCCAGCAGCCCGACGGGACAGTCCCTCACCGGGGAGCTGTTTTTT. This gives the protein CASSPTGQSLTGELFF. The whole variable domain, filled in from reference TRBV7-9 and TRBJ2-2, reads DTGVSQNPRHKITKRGQNVTFRCDPISEHNRLYWYRQTLGQGPEFLTYFQNEAQLEKSRLLSDRFSAERPKGSFSTLEIQRTEQGDSAMYLCASSPTGQSLTGELFFGEGSRLTVL.

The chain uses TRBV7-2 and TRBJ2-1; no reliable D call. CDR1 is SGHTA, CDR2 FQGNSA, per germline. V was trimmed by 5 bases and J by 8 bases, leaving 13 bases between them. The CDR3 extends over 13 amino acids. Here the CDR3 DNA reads TGTGCCAGCAGCCTAAGAAGGGCGGATGAGCAGTTCTTC. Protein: CASSLRRADEQFF.

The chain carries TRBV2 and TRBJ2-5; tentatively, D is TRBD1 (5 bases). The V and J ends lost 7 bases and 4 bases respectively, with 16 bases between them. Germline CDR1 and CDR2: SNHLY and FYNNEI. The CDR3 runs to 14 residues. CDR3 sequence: CASTLYGQVETQYF. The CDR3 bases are TGTGCCAGCACCCTTTACGGACAAGTAGAGACCCAGTACTTC.

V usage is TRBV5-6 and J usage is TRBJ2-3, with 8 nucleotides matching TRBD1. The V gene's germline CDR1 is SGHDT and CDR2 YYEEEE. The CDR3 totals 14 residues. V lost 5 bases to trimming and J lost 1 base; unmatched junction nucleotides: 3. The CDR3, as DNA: TGTGCCAGCAGGGGACAGGCAGGCACAGATACGCAGTATTTT. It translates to CASRGQAGTDTQYF.

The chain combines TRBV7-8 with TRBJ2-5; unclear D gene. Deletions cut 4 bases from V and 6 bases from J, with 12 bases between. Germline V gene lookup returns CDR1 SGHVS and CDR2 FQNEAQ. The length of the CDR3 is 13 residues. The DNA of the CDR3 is TGTGCCAGCAGCTCAGACAATGGGAAGACCCAGTACTTC. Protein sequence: CASSSDNGKTQYF.

The CDR3 is CASIEGDTQYF. For the CDR3, the DNA is TGTGCCAGCATTGAGGGAGATACGCAGTATTTT. The V call is TRBV6-5, the J call TRBJ2-3, with a weak D call TRBD2 (5 bases). The germline V gene has CDR1 MNHEY and CDR2 SVGAGI. This CDR3 has 11 amino acids. V lost 7 bases and J lost 5, with 7 bases in between.

CDR3 sequence reads: CASSQGDGYEQYF. The CDR3 DNA is TGCGCCAGCAGCCAAGGTGATGGGTACGAGCAGTACTTC. This chain uses TRBV4-3 with TRBJ2-7; the D is unclear. CDR1 LGHNA and CDR2 YSLEER come from the germline V gene. V lost 1 base, J lost 4 bases, and 8 bases lay in between. This CDR3 spans 13 amino acids.

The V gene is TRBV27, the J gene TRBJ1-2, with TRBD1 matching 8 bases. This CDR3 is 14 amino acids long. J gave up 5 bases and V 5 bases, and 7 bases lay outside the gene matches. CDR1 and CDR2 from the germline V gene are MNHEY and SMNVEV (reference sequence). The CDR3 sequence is CASSHRDRSYGYTF. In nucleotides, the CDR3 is TGTGCCAGCAGTCACCGGGACAGGAGTTATGGCTACACCTTC.

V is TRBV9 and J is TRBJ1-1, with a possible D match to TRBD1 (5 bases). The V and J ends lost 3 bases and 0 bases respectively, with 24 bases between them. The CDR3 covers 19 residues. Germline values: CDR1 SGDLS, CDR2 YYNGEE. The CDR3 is CASSDPRDDRKYMNTEAFF. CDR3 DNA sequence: TGTGCCAGCAGCGACCCTCGGGACGACCGTAAATACATGAACACTGAAGCTTTCTTT.

The CDR3 loop reads CSVIQGEGEQYF. CDR3 bases: TGCAGCGTTATACAGGGGGAAGGGGAGCAGTACTTC. The V gene is TRBV29-1, the J gene TRBJ2-7; 8 bases fit TRBD1. Germline CDR1 reads SQVTM; CDR2 reads ANQGSEA. The CDR3 contains 12 residues. V lost 5 bases to trimming and J lost 7 bases; unmatched junction nucleotides: 7.

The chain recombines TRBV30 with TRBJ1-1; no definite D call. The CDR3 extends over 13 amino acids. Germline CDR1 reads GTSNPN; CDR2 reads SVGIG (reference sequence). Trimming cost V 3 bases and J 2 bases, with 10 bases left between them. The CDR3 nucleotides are TGTGCCTGGAGATTAGGGAGAAACACTGAAGCTTTCTTT. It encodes CAWRLGRNTEAFF. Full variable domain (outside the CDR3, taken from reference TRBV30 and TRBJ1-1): SQTIHQWPATLVQPVGSPLSLECTVEGTSNPNLYWYRQAAGRGLQLLFYSVGIGQISSEVPQNLSASRPQDRQFILSSKKLLLSDSGFYLCAWRLGRNTEAFFGQGTRLTVV.

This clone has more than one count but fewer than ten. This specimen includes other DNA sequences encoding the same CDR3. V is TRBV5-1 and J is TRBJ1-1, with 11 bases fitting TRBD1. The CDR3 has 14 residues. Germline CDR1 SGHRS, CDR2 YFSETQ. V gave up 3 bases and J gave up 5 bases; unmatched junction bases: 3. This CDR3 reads CASSSGQGATEAFF. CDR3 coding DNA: TGCGCCAGCAGCTCCGGACAGGGGGCAACTGAAGCTTTCTTT. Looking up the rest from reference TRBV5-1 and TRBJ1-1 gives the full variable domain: KAGVTQTPRYLIKTRGQQVTLSCSPISGHRSVSWYQQTPGQGLQFLFEYFSETQRNKGNFPGRFSGRQFSNSRSEMNVSTLELGDSALYLCASSSGQGATEAFFGQGTRLTVV.

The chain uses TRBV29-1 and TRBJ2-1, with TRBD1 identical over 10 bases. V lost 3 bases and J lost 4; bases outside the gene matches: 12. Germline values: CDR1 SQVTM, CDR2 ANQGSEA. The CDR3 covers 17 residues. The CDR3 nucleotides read TGCAGCGTTGATCAGACCGTCCGGGACAGGGGATACAATGAGCAGTTCTTC. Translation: CSVDQTVRDRGYNEQFF.

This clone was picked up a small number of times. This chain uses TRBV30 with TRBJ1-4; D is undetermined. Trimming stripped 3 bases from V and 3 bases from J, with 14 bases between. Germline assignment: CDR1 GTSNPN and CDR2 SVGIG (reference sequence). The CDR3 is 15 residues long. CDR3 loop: CAWRGEVSANEKLFF. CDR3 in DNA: TGTGCCTGGAGGGGAGAGGTCTCGGCTAATGAAAAACTGTTTTTT.

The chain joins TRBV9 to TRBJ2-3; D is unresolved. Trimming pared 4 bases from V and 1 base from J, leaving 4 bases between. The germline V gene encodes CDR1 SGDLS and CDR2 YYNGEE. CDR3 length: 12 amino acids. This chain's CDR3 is CASSPRTDTQYF. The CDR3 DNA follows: TGTGCCAGCAGCCCTCGCACAGATACGCAGTATTTT.

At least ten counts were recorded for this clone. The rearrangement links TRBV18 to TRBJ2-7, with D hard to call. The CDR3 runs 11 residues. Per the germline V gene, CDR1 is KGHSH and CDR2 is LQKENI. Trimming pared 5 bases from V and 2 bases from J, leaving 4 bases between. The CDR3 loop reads CASSATYEQYF. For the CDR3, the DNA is TGTGCCAGCTCAGCCACCTACGAGCAGTACTTC.

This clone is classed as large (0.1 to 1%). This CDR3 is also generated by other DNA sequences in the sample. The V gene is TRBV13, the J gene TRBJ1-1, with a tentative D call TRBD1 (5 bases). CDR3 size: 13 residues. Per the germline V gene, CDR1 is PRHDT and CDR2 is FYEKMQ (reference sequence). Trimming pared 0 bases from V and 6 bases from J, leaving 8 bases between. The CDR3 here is CASSLGGRSEAFF. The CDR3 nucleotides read TGTGCCAGCAGCTTAGGGGGGCGATCTGAAGCTTTCTTT.

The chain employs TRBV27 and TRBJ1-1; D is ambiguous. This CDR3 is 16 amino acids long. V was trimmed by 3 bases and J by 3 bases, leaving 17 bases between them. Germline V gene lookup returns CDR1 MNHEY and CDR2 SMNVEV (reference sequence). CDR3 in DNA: TGTGCCAGCAGTTTTTCGTCCGGGGAGGTTTACACTGAAGCTTTCTTT. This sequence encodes CASSFSSGEVYTEAFF.